This TCR beta chain was captured by sequencing in a study of T cell repertoires in cytomegalovirus infection. This clonotype occurred many times. Its antigen remains unknown. CDR1 is SGHVS and CDR2 is FQNEAQ in the germline V gene. This CDR3 has 13 residues. Trimming took off 3 bases at V and 6 bases at J, with 10 bases between the two ends. TCRdb independently ran MiXCR on the reads; one entry per CDR3 protein. The sample includes fewer than 850,000 distinct CDR3 sequences, roughly 29% of them seen just once. The sequence derives from a human donor in good health (CMV status not recorded). Some clones in this sample may be carry-over from other donors' samples. The sample was cultured CD8+ T cells from PBMCs, taken from culture after CMV antigen stimulation. This sequence joins TRBV7-8 and TRBJ2-3, with D perhaps assigned TRBD1 or TRBD2 (6 bases each). This CDR3 reads CASSFQGRDTQYF. The CDR3 bases are TGTGCCAGCAGCTTCCAGGGGAGGGATACGCAGTATTTT.